This T cell receptor (beta chain) was found in a study of blood T cell repertoires in COVID-19. About the research overall: Specimens from acute and convalescent COVID-19 originated in the United States, Italy and Spain.

With V trimmed by 1 base and J by 5 bases, 15 bases remained unmatched. The CDR3 consists of 19 residues. From germline, CDR1 is MGHRA and CDR2 YSYEKL. This clone appeared a few times. This study enrolled people aged 18 to 89 from approximately 25 US geographic areas. Grouping used clinical history reported by participants in a survey and questionnaire. What the recovered Cohort 3 donors had was two negative PCRs, clearance, or symptom resolution. Using immunoSEQ multiplex PCR, the repertoire was profiled, and TCRdb retains in-frame clones only, with some absent. The sample carries around 190,000 clones, over 75% recorded once.

Material for sequencing was PBMCs or T cells enriched from blood (not recorded which). The receptor was isolated from a man aged 35-49 years who had recovered from COVID-19. The chain has TRBV4-1 and TRBJ2-2, with 8 bases fitting TRBD2. The CDR3 protein is CASSQGAVGRGYRTGELFF. CDR3 nucleotide sequence: TGCGCCAGCAGCCAAGGAGCGGTCGGGAGGGGATATAGGACCGGGGAGCTGTTTTTT.